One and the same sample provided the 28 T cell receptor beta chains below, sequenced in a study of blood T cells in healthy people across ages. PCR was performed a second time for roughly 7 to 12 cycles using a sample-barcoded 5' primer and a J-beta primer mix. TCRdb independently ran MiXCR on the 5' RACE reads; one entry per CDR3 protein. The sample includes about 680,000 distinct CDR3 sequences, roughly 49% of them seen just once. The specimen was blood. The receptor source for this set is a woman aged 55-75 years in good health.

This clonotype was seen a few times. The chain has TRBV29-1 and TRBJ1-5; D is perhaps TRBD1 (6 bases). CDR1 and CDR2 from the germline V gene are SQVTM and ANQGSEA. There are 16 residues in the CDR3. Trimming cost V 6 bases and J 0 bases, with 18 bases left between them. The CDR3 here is CSVNSGASYSNQPQHF. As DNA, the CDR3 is TGCAGCGTGAACTCAGGGGCGAGCTATAGCAATCAGCCCCAGCATTTT.

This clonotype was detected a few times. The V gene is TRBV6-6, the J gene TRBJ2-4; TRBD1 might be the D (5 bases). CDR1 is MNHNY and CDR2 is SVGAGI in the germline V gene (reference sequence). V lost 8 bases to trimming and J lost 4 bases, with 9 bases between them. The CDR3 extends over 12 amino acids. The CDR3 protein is CASSTAKNIQYF. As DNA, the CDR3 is TGTGCCAGCTCGACAGCTAAAAACATTCAGTACTTC.

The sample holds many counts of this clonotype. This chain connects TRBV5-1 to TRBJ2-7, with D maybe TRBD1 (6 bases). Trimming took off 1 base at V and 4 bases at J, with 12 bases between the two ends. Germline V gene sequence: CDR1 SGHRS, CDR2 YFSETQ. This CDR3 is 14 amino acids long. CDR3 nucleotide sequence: TGCGCCAGCAGCTTGCGTGGGACAACTTACGAGCAGTACTTC. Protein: CASSLRGTTYEQYF.

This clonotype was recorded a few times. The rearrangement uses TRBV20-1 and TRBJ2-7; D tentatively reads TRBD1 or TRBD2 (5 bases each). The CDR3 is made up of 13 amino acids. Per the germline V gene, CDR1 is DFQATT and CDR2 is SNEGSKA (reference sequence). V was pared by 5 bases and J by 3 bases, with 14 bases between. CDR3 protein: CSAPSGPYYEQYF. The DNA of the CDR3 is TGCAGTGCTCCCTCGGGGCCCTACTACGAGCAGTACTTC.

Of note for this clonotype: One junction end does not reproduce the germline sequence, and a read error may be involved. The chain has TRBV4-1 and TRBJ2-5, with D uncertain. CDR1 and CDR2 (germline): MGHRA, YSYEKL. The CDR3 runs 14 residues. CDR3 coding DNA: TGCGCCAGCAGCCAAGGGCAGAACCAAGAGACCCAGAACTTC. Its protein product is CASSQGQNQETQNF.

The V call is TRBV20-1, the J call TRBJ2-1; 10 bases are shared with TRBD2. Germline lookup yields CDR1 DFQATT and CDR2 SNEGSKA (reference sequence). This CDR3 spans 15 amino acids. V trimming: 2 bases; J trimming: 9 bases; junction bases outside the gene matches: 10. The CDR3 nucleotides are TGCAGTGCTAGAAAACCGGGACTAGCGTATGGTGAGCAGTTCTTC. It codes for CSARKPGLAYGEQFF.

The CDR3 spells CASSLESQGTDTQYF. The CDR3 DNA is TGTGCCAGCAGCTTAGAATCGCAGGGCACAGATACGCAGTATTTT. This chain uses TRBV7-2 with TRBJ2-3; D is unresolved. Germline CDR1 is SGHTA and CDR2 is FQGNSA. The length of the CDR3 is 15 residues. The V gene lost 1 base and the J gene lost 1 base, with 9 bases spanning the gap.

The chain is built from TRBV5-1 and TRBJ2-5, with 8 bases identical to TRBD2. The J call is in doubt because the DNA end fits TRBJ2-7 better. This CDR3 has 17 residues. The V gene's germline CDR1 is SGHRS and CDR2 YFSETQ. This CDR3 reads CASSQPEGGRWSYEQYF. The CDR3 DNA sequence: TGCGCCAGCAGCCAACCGGAGGGCGGGAGGTGGTCCTACGAGCAGTACTTC.

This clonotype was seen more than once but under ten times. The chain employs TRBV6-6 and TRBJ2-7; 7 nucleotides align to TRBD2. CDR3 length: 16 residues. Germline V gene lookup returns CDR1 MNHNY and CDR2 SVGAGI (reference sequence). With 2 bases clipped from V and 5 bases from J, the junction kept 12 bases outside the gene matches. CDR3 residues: CASSYRSGMSPNEQYF. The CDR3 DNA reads TGTGCCAGCAGTTACCGCAGCGGGATGAGCCCAAACGAGCAGTACTTC.

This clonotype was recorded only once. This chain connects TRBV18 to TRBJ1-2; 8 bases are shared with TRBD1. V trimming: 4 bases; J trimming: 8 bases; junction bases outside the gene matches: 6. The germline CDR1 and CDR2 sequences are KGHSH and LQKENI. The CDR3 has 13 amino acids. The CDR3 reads CASSQDRERGYTF. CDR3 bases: TGTGCCAGCTCACAGGACAGGGAGCGCGGCTACACCTTC.

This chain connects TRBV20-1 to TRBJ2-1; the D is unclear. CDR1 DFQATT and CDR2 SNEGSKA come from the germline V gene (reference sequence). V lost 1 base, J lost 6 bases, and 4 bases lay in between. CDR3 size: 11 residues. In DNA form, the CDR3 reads TGCAGTGCTAGAGTCATCAATGAGCAGTTCTTC. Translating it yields CSARVINEQFF.

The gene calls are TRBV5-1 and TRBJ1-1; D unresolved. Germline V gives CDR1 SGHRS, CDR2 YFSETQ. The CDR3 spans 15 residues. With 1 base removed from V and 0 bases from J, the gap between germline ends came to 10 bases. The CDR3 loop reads CASSLFRELNTEAFF. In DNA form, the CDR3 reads TGCGCCAGCAGCTTGTTCCGGGAACTGAACACTGAAGCTTTCTTT.

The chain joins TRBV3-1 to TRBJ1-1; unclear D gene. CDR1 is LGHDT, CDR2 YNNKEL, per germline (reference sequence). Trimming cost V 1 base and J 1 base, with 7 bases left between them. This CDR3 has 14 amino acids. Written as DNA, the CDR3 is TGTGCCAGCAGCCAAGTTCTAGGGAACACTGAAGCTTTCTTT. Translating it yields CASSQVLGNTEAFF.

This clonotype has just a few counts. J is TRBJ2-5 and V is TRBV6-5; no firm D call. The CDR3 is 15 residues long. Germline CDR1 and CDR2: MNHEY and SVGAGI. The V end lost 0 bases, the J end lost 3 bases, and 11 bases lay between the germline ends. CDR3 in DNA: TGTGCCAGCAGTTACTCGCGGCTCCGGGAAGAGACCCAGTACTTC. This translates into CASSYSRLREETQYF.

The CDR3 DNA reads TGCAGCGTTAAGAGGGGGAATGAAAAACTGTTTTTT. Its translation is CSVKRGNEKLFF. This chain uses TRBV29-1 with TRBJ1-4; D is possibly TRBD1 (6 bases). CDR1 is SQVTM and CDR2 is ANQGSEA in the germline V gene. Between the trimmed V and J ends, which lost 5 bases and 5 bases, there was a span of 9 bases. This CDR3 has 12 amino acids. The variable domain in full, with the rest retrieved from reference TRBV29-1 and TRBJ1-4, is SAVISQKPSRDICQRGTSLTIQCQVDSQVTMMFWYRQQPGQSLTLIATANQGSEATYESGFVIDKFPISRPNLTFSTLTVSNMSPEDSSIYLCSVKRGNEKLFFGSGTQLSVL.

The CDR3 loop is CASSYLKALGYTF. The CDR3 DNA sequence: TGTGCCAGCAGTTACCTAAAGGCATTAGGCTACACCTTC. The chain uses TRBV6-5 and TRBJ1-2; D remains ambiguous. The length of the CDR3 is 13 residues. V lost 2 bases and J 8 bases, leaving 12 bases between the germline ends. CDR1 and CDR2 (germline): MNHEY, SVGAGI.

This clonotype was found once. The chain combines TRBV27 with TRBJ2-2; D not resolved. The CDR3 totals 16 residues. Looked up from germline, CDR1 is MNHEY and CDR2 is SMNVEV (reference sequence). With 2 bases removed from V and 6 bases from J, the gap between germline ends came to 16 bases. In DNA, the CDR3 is TGTGCCAGCAGTTTACTAGTGGGTAGTGGGCCCGGGGAGCTGTTTTTT. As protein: CASSLLVGSGPGELFF.

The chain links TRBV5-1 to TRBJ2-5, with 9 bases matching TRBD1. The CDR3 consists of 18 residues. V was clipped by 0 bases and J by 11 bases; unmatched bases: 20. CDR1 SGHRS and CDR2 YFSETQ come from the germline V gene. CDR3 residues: CASSLVFEGQGNFNEQYF. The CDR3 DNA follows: TGCGCCAGCAGCTTGGTCTTTGAAGGACAGGGGAATTTCAATGAGCAGTACTTC.

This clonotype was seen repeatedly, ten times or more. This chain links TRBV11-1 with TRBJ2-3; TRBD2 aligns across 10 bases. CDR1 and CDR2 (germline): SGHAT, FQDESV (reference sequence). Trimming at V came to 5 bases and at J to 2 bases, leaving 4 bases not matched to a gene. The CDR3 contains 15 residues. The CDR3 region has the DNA TGTGCCAGCAGCCCGGGGACTAGCGACACAGATACGCAGTATTTT. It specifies CASSPGTSDTDTQYF.

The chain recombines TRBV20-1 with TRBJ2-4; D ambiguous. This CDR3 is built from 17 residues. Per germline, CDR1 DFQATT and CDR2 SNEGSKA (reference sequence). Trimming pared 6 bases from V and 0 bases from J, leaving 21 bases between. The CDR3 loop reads CSAALDWNPVAKNIQYF. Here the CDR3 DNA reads TGCAGTGCGGCCCTAGACTGGAACCCAGTAGCCAAAAACATTCAGTACTTC.

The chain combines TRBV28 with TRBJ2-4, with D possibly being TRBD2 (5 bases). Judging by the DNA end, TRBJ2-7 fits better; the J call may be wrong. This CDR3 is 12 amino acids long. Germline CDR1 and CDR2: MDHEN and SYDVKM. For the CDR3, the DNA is TGTGCCAGCAAAGAGGGTTCCTACGAGCAGTACTTC. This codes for CASKEGSYEQYF.

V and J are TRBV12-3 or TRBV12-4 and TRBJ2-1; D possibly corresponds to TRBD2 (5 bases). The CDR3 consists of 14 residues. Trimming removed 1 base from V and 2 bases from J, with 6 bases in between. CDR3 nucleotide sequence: TGTGCCAGCAGTTTAGGGGAGACCTACAATGAGCAGTTCTTC. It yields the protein CASSLGETYNEQFF.

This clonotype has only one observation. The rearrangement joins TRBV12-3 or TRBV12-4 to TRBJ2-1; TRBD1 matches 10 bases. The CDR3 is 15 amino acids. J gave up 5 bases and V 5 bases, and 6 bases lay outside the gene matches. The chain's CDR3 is CASSDRDRGHNEQFF. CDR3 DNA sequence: TGTGCCAGCAGTGACCGGGACAGGGGCCACAATGAGCAGTTCTTC.

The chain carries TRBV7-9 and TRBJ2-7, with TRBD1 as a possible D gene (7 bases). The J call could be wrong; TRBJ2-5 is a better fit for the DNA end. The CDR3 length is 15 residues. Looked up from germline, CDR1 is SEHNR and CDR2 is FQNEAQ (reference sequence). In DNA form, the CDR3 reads TGTGCCAGCAGAAGCCCCACAGGGGAGGACGAGACCCAGTACTTC. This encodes CASRSPTGEDETQYF.

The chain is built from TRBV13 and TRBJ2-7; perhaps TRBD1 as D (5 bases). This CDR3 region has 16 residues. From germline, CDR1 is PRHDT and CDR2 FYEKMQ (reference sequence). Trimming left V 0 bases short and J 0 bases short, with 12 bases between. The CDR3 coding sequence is TGTGCCAGCAGCTTAGGCCCGGACAAGAGCTCCTACGAGCAGTACTTC. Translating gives CASSLGPDKSSYEQYF.

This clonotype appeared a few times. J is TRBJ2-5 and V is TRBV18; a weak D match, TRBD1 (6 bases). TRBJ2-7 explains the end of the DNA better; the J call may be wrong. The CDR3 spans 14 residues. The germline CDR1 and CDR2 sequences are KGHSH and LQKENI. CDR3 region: CASSQIQGSYEQYF. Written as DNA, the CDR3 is TGTGCCAGCTCACAAATACAGGGTTCTTACGAGCAGTACTTC.

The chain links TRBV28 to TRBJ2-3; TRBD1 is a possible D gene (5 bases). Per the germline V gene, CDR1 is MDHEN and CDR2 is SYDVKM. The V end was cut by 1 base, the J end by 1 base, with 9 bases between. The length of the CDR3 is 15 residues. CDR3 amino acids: CASSLLGARTDTQYF. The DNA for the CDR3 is TGTGCCAGCAGTTTATTAGGGGCTCGCACAGATACGCAGTATTTT.

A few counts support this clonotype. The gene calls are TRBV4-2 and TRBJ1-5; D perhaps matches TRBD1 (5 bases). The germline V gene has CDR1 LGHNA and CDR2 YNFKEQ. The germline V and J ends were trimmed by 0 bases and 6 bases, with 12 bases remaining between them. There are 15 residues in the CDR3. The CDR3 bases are TGTGCCAGCAGCCAAGATTGGGGGAAGGGTCAGCCCCAGCATTTT. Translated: CASSQDWGKGQPQHF.